This is a list of T cell receptor beta chains from one sample in a study of blood T cell repertoires in COVID-19. Clones were sequenced by immunoSEQ multiplex PCR, and TCRdb holds only the in-frame ones, with some missing. The data contain 400,000 or so clones, approximately 90% of them singletons. Source material: peripheral blood. These receptors were taken from a man between 18 and 29 years old with COVID-19, enrolled during active disease. Both conserved end residues are part of each CDR3. A D gene is named only where the DNA matches it firmly.

v_gene	j_gene	d_gene	CDR3aa
TRBV3-1/TRBV3-2	TRBJ2-5	NA	CASSQDLTSWETQYF
TRBV5-4	TRBJ1-1	NA	CASRTGTGGNTEAFF
TRBV6-1	TRBJ2-3	NA	CASSESPVQDTQYF
TRBV10-1	TRBJ2-7	NA	CASSFAGNYEQYF
TRBV5-1	TRBJ2-5	TRBD1	CASSFGQGQETQYF
TRBV10-2	TRBJ2-1	NA	CASSGSGGGGSYNEQFF
TRBV6-2/TRBV6-3	TRBJ2-4	TRBD2	CASSYNGRDKNIQYF
TRBV10-3	TRBJ2-6	NA	CAVQLAGANVLTF
TRBV2	TRBJ2-3	TRBD2	CASSTLAGASDTQYF
TRBV5-1	TRBJ1-4	NA	CASSPGQRSEKLFF
TRBV6-5	TRBJ2-2	NA	CASSSGGNTGELFF
TRBV6-5	TRBJ1-1	TRBD1	CASSYAGTGGEEAFF
TRBV11-2	TRBJ1-3	NA	CASSHYRVNSGNTIYF
TRBV11-2	TRBJ1-4	NA	CASSFRRGTNEKLFF
TRBV10-1	TRBJ2-7	TRBD2	CASSRTSGGLPYEQYF
TRBV2	TRBJ2-2	TRBD1	CASNPGTANTGELFF
TRBV5-1	TRBJ1-1	NA	CASSFGPAGPNTEAFF
TRBV15	TRBJ2-2	NA	CATRSELTSGELFF
TRBV6-1	TRBJ1-2	NA	CASSESGTYGYTF
TRBV7-7	TRBJ2-1	NA	CASSSGTGNEQFF
TRBV25-1	TRBJ2-2	NA	CASSEEPANTGELFF
TRBV2	TRBJ1-2	TRBD1	CASTGGVFFTGYTF
TRBV10-1	TRBJ2-7	TRBD2	CASSEGLAGAYEQYF
TRBV7-9	TRBJ1-5	TRBD1	CASSGTGSNQPQHF
TRBV7-2	TRBJ2-5	NA	CASSLSRSGETQYF
TRBV18	TRBJ1-2	NA	CASSPAASVVPNYGYTF
TRBV6-2/TRBV6-3	TRBJ2-3	NA	CASSYVLRGDTQYF
TRBV3-1/TRBV3-2	TRBJ2-1	TRBD1	CASSDRGDSYNEQFF
TRBV5-4	TRBJ2-2	NA	CASSLGTVAGELFF
TRBV9	TRBJ2-5	TRBD1	CASSITGGIQETQYF
TRBV7-7	TRBJ1-1	NA	CASGRGDNSELTEAFF
TRBV19	TRBJ2-3	NA	CASSIGTDTQYF
TRBV18	TRBJ1-2	TRBD1	CASSPPGQPYGYTF
TRBV19	TRBJ2-1	NA	CASSTPRGNNEQFF
TRBV11-3	TRBJ2-5	TRBD2	CASSLDRPSGSYQETQYF
TRBV7-3	TRBJ2-5	TRBD2	CASSLKTSGLGETQYF
TRBV20-1	TRBJ2-5	TRBD2	CSASYRREETQYF
TRBV12-3/TRBV12-4	TRBJ1-2	NA	CASRSGFFYGYTF
TRBV6-5	TRBJ1-2	TRBD1	CASSFGQGGGYTF
TRBV19	TRBJ2-7	NA	CASSRGGEQYF
TRBV6-2/TRBV6-3	TRBJ1-5	TRBD1	CASSHGTGFQPQHF
TRBV7-9	TRBJ2-6	NA	CASSPTGNGANVLTF
TRBV6-5	TRBJ1-1	TRBD1	CASRWTGGAPEAFF
TRBV2	TRBJ2-5	TRBD2	CASSPASGGYQETQYF
TRBV5-1	TRBJ1-6	TRBD1	CASRPGQRNSPLHF
TRBV19	TRBJ1-1	NA	CASSPMGGTEAFF
TRBV27	TRBJ1-6	NA	CASSTDRFVSPLHF
TRBV5-4	TRBJ1-4	NA	CASSLTTGSGEKLFF
TRBV3-1/TRBV3-2	TRBJ1-1	NA	CASRGGTEAFF
TRBV4-2	TRBJ2-1	TRBD2	CASSQDRGGRAYNEQFF
TRBV7-2	TRBJ2-5	NA	CASSSTLAFETQYF
TRBV7-9	TRBJ2-1	NA	CASSYVTGGLHEQFF
TRBV2	TRBJ1-1	NA	CASSLDRDTEAFF
TRBV7-2	TRBJ1-2	NA	CASSPALASFYGYTF
TRBV5-4	TRBJ2-2	NA	CADGAGPRTGELFF
TRBV5-4	TRBJ2-2	TRBD2	CASRTGTSEVGELFF
TRBV25-1	TRBJ1-4	TRBD1	CASSEYRGRVEKLFF
TRBV7-2	TRBJ2-1	NA	CASSLVAGSYNEQFF
TRBV19	TRBJ2-2	TRBD2	CASSIGRGANTGELFF
TRBV3-1/TRBV3-2	TRBJ1-1	NA	CASSQPIGRGAVENTEAFF